This T cell receptor (beta chain) was captured by sequencing in a study of Graves' ophthalmopathy and Graves' hyperthyroidism. The authors amplified TCR beta CDR3 regions from RNA transcripts. The workflow started with a first-round RT-PCR run with HTBI primers and then moved on to a second-round multiplex PCR. TCRdb recomputed calls from the multiplex PCR reads with MiXCR, one row per CDR3 protein. The table records 740,000 or so distinct CDR3 sequences, around 40% of them present only once. V shed 3 bases and J shed 1 base, with 9 bases lying between them. The germline CDR1 and CDR2 sequences are DFQATT and SNEGSKA (reference sequence). This CDR3 comprises 13 residues. PBMCs were density-gradient isolated from about 9.6 ml fresh blood. This clonotype has a handful of counts.

The V and J genes are TRBV20-1 and TRBJ1-2; D is unclear. The sample consisted of peripheral blood. This receptor was taken from an adult man with Graves' ophthalmopathy. Here the CDR3 DNA reads TGCAGTGCTAGTGTACAGAATAACTATGGCTACACCTTC. Its protein is CSASVQNNYGYTF.